The sequence of this TCR beta chain was determined in a study of T cells after yellow fever vaccination. Study conclusions and caveats: A small proportion of clonotypes was detected in both the CD4 and CD8 compartments.

Trimming took 3 bases from V and 7 from J; bases not matched to a gene: 8. CDR1 is MDHEN and CDR2 is SYDVKM in the germline V gene. This CDR3 comprises 15 residues. This clonotype was observed a handful of times. Its target is not known. TCRdb reprocessed the 5' RACE reads via MiXCR and lists one record per CDR3 protein. The sample includes hundreds of thousands of distinct CDR3 sequences, approximately 12% of them seen just once. This receptor was identified in a man younger than 40 who received the YFV17D yellow fever vaccine. The chain uses TRBV28 and TRBJ2-5, with 10 bases matching TRBD2. This specimen was PBMCs, taken on the day of the yellow fever booster vaccination. This CDR3 is CASSFSGRASGTQYF. The DNA for the CDR3 is TGTGCCAGCAGTTTCAGCGGGAGGGCATCCGGGACCCAGTACTTC.